The next 28 T cell receptor beta chains were all read from a single sample in a study of blood T cell repertoires in COVID-19. Assay: immunoSEQ multiplex PCR; the TCRdb copy retains only in-frame clones and omits some. The sample has over 90,000 clones, more than 80% seen once; the top ten hold around 3.7%. Sample: peripheral blood. Receptors originate from a woman aged 55-70 years with acute or convalescent COVID-19.

This clone turned up a few times. The chain carries TRBV6-6 and TRBJ2-7; 7 positions match TRBD1. V trimming: 7 bases; J trimming: 2 bases; junction bases outside the gene matches: 8. This CDR3 region has 14 residues. Germline lookup yields CDR1 MNHNY and CDR2 SVGAGI (reference sequence). CDR3 in amino acids: CASTFSGQTYEQYF. In DNA, the CDR3 is TGTGCCAGCACATTTTCGGGACAGACCTACGAGCAGTACTTC.

This clone was counted once. V and J are TRBV5-4 and TRBJ1-5; D is ambiguous. CDR1 and CDR2 (germline): SGHNT, YYREEE (reference sequence). There are 14 residues in the CDR3. V shed 4 bases and J shed 0 bases, with 8 bases lying between them. DNA of the CDR3: TGTGCCAGCAGCCCCGGCGGTAGCAATCAGCCCCAGCATTTT. As protein: CASSPGGSNQPQHF.

This chain connects TRBV5-1 to TRBJ1-6; D not certain. The CDR3 totals 15 residues. The V end was cut by 0 bases, the J end by 8 bases, with 12 bases between. Germline V lookup: CDR1 SGHRS, CDR2 YFSETQ. CDR3 sequence (DNA): TGCGCCAGCAGCTTGGAGGGAGAGGCGGATTCACCCCTCCACTTT. Translating gives CASSLEGEADSPLHF.

The chain couples TRBV4-1 to TRBJ1-1; 10 positions match TRBD1. This CDR3 region has 18 residues. The V segment lost 0 bases and the J segment 1 base; nucleotides outside the gene matches: 8. Germline V gene lookup returns CDR1 MGHRA and CDR2 YSYEKL. Written as DNA, the CDR3 is TGCGCCAGCAGCCAAGAAGGGGGGACAGGGGCCCGGAACACTGAAGCTTTCTTT. Translation: CASSQEGGTGARNTEAFF.

In DNA, the CDR3 is TGTGCCAGCAGCTTAGTTCCGGTGAACACTGAAGCTTTCTTT. It encodes CASSLVPVNTEAFF. The chain employs TRBV7-9 and TRBJ1-1, with D unresolved. V gave up 1 base and J gave up 0 bases, with 6 bases separating them. The CDR3 totals 14 residues. The germline CDR1 and CDR2 sequences are SEHNR and FQNEAQ (reference sequence).

This sequence joins TRBV9 and TRBJ2-2; 8 positions match TRBD2. V was clipped by 0 bases and J by 1 base; unmatched bases: 2. This CDR3 has 16 residues. Per the germline V gene, CDR1 is SGDLS and CDR2 is YYNGEE. The DNA for the CDR3 is TGTGCCAGCAGCGTAGGGGCGGGAGGGAACACCGGGGAGCTGTTTTTT. Its protein product is CASSVGAGGNTGELFF. The full variable domain, with the rest looked up from reference TRBV9 and TRBJ2-2, is DSGVTQTPKHLITATGQRVTLRCSPRSGDLSVYWYQQSLDQGLQFLIQYYNGEERAKGNILERFSAQQFPDLHSELNLSSLELGDSALYFCASSVGAGGNTGELFFGEGSRLTVL.

The chain links TRBV18 to TRBJ2-3; TRBD2 aligns across 10 bases. Looked up from germline, CDR1 is KGHSH and CDR2 is LQKENI. V lost 3 bases, J lost 0 bases, and 6 bases stayed unmatched. The CDR3 has 17 amino acids. CDR3 DNA sequence: TGTGCCAGCTCACCGGGTAGCGGGAGGCCGAGCACAGATACGCAGTATTTT. It translates to CASSPGSGRPSTDTQYF.

This chain links TRBV28 with TRBJ2-3; D is perhaps TRBD2 (6 bases). The length of the CDR3 is 14 residues. V dropped 4 bases and J dropped 3 bases, with 11 bases sitting between them. Germline assignment: CDR1 MDHEN and CDR2 SYDVKM. This CDR3 reads CASSSQGTTDTQYF. Written as DNA, the CDR3 is TGTGCCAGCAGTTCCCAAGGGACTACAGATACGCAGTATTTT. The full variable domain, its missing parts supplied by reference TRBV28 and TRBJ2-3, is DVKVTQSSRYLVKRTGEKVFLECVQDMDHENMFWYRQDPGLGLRLIYFSYDVKMKEKGDIPEGYSVSREKKERFSLILESASTNQTSMYLCASSSQGTTDTQYFGPGTRLTVL.

The chain couples TRBV28 to TRBJ2-5; TRBD2 might be the D (7 bases). The germline gives CDR1 MDHEN, CDR2 SYDVKM. Trimming removed 5 bases from V and 4 bases from J, with 17 bases in between. The CDR3 is made up of 15 amino acids. The CDR3 DNA reads as TGTGCCAGCAGTCCCACAGGGCGGGGGAGAGAGACCCAGTACTTC. It is translated as CASSPTGRGRETQYF.

CDR3 sequence reads: CASSESGVHGYTF. CDR3 DNA: TGTGCCAGCAGTGAATCCGGAGTTCATGGCTACACCTTC. The chain recombines TRBV25-1 with TRBJ1-2; D ambiguous. V dropped 1 base and J dropped 6 bases, with 9 bases sitting between them. Germline CDR1 is MGHDK and CDR2 is SYGVNS. There are 13 residues in the CDR3.

The chain employs TRBV29-1 and TRBJ2-5; 7 bases are a match to TRBD1. The CDR3 has 13 residues. Germline assignment: CDR1 SQVTM and CDR2 ANQGSEA. The J segment lost 2 bases and the V segment lost 7 bases, leaving 7 bases of the junction unmatched. The CDR3 DNA sequence: TGCAGCGCCGACAGGGCGCCTCAAGAGACCCAGTACTTC. Amino acids: CSADRAPQETQYF.

This clone was counted a few times. This chain links TRBV10-3 with TRBJ1-1; TRBD1 might be the D (6 bases). Germline CDR1 reads ENHRY; CDR2 reads SYGVKD. Deletions cut 0 bases from V and 3 bases from J, with 14 bases between. The CDR3 is 16 residues long. The CDR3 DNA reads as TGTGCCATCAGTGAGTCGAGAGGACAGTTTCACACTGAAGCTTTCTTT. Protein product: CAISESRGQFHTEAFF.

The chain recombines TRBV14 with TRBJ1-2; D is possibly TRBD1 (5 bases). CDR3 size: 13 residues. Trimming removed 1 base from V and 8 bases from J, with 11 bases in between. Germline CDR1 is SGHDN and CDR2 is FVKESK. CDR3 region: CASSQVTVGGYTF. The DNA of the CDR3 is TGTGCCAGCAGCCAAGTGACAGTGGGCGGCTACACCTTC.

The chain is built from TRBV15 and TRBJ2-3, with 9 bases identical to TRBD1. The CDR3 spans 18 residues. V trimming: 2 bases; J trimming: 0 bases; junction bases outside the gene matches: 9. Germline CDR1 reads LNHNV; CDR2 reads YYDKDF (reference sequence). CDR3 nucleotides: TGTGCCACCAGCAGATCGCGGACAGGGGCATCTAGCACAGATACGCAGTATTTT. This sequence encodes CATSRSRTGASSTDTQYF. Drawing the rest from reference TRBV15 and TRBJ2-3, the complete variable domain is DAMVIQNPRYQVTQFGKPVTLSCSQTLNHNVMYWYQQKSSQAPKLLFHYYDKDFNNEADTPDNFQSRRPNTSFCFLDIRSPGLGDTAMYLCATSRSRTGASSTDTQYFGPGTRLTVL.

The J gene is TRBJ2-7, the V gene TRBV5-1; 8 bases align to TRBD1. After removal of 6 bases from V and 3 bases from J, the junction contained 5 bases not matched to a gene. Germline CDR1 and CDR2: SGHRS and YFSETQ. The CDR3 spans 13 residues. The CDR3: CASNQGADYEQYF. CDR3 in DNA: TGCGCCAGCAATCAGGGGGCGGACTACGAGCAGTACTTC.

This sequence joins TRBV4-1 and TRBJ2-3; no clear D gene. Trimming pared 1 base from V and 6 bases from J, leaving 17 bases between. The CDR3 loop spans 16 amino acids. Per germline, CDR1 MGHRA and CDR2 YSYEKL. The CDR3 DNA follows: TGCGCCAGCAGCCAAGGCCGTTCTAATTTGCGGGATACGCAGTATTTT. Translating gives CASSQGRSNLRDTQYF.

The CDR3 sequence: CASTLDRGRTSPLHF. CDR3 nucleotides: TGTGCCAGTACCCTGGACAGGGGTAGGACTTCACCCCTCCACTTT. The rearrangement uses TRBV19 and TRBJ1-6; 9 positions agree with TRBD1. This CDR3 is 15 amino acids long. The V gene end was trimmed by 7 bases and the J gene end by 9 bases; junction bases not matched to a gene: 10. Germline CDR1 and CDR2: LNHDA and SQIVND (reference sequence).

The rearrangement joins TRBV11-2 to TRBJ1-5; 7 bases line up with TRBD1. V shed 4 bases and J 5 bases; nucleotides not matched to a gene: 8. CDR3 size: 15 residues. CDR1 is SGHAT, CDR2 FQNNGV, per germline. CDR3 amino acids: CASSSGKDRDQPQHF. The CDR3 DNA reads as TGTGCCAGCAGCTCCGGGAAAGACAGGGATCAGCCCCAGCATTTT.

This clone showed up just a few times. Other DNA sequences in this specimen translate into the identical CDR3. The V and J genes are TRBV18 and TRBJ1-5; D perhaps matches TRBD1 (5 bases). V shed 4 bases and J shed 4 bases, with 5 bases lying between them. The CDR3 loop spans 12 amino acids. CDR1 KGHSH and CDR2 LQKENI come from the germline V gene. CDR3 loop: CASSRQNQPQHF. Written as DNA, the CDR3 is TGTGCCAGCTCACGACAGAATCAGCCCCAGCATTTT.

CDR3 amino acids: CASSLSRTSARTDTQYF. DNA for the CDR3: TGTGCCAGCAGTTTATCCCGGACTAGCGCCCGCACAGATACGCAGTATTTT. The chain employs TRBV27 and TRBJ2-3, with 9 positions matching TRBD2. Trimming at V came to 0 bases and at J to 1 base, leaving 5 bases not matched to a gene. The CDR3 is 17 amino acids. Germline V lookup: CDR1 MNHEY, CDR2 SMNVEV (reference sequence).

DNA of the CDR3: TGTGCCAGCAGTTTGGGACAGGGGACTAACTATGGCTACACCTTC. Its translation: CASSLGQGTNYGYTF. V gene TRBV27 combines with J gene TRBJ1-2; 10 bases line up with TRBD1. The CDR3 consists of 15 residues. V shed 3 bases, J shed 0 bases, and the junction held 1 base outside the gene matches. Germline values: CDR1 MNHEY, CDR2 SMNVEV (reference sequence).

The gene calls are TRBV6-1 and TRBJ1-6; D remains ambiguous. Trimming stripped 0 bases from V and 7 bases from J, with 7 bases between. The CDR3 has 14 amino acids. CDR1 is MNHNS and CDR2 is SASEGT in the germline V gene. Here the CDR3 DNA reads TGTGCCAGCAGTGAAGCGTACATAAATTCACCCCTCCACTTT. Translating gives CASSEAYINSPLHF.

The chain combines TRBV3-1 (or the pseudogene TRBV3-2) with TRBJ1-1; possible D gene TRBD1, 6 bases. The CDR3 totals 13 residues. Germline CDR1 reads LGHDT; CDR2 reads YNNKEL (reference sequence). Trimming cost V 1 base and J 5 bases, with 8 bases left between them. CDR3 sequence (DNA): TGTGCCAGCAGCCAAGCTCAGGGGACTGAAGCTTTCTTT. Its protein is CASSQAQGTEAFF.

V and J are TRBV20-1 and TRBJ2-3, with TRBD2 identical over 12 bases. The trim removed 3 bases at V and 4 bases at J, leaving 8 bases unmatched. This CDR3 has 16 amino acids. Germline V gene sequence: CDR1 DFQATT, CDR2 SNEGSKA (reference sequence). The CDR3, as DNA: TGCAGTGCTAGTTCGGTGGGACTAGCGGGTGCAGATACGCAGTATTTT. This codes for CSASSVGLAGADTQYF.

The chain joins TRBV29-1 to TRBJ2-1, with TRBD1 identical over 7 bases. The CDR3 runs to 14 residues. Looked up from germline, CDR1 is SQVTM and CDR2 is ANQGSEA. Losses at the gene ends were 4 bases for V and 6 bases for J; bases not matched to a gene: 9. The CDR3 is CSVVRDSGGNEQFF. The CDR3 coding sequence is TGCAGCGTTGTCCGGGACAGTGGGGGCAATGAGCAGTTCTTC.

This chain joins TRBV19 and TRBJ1-6; D might be TRBD1 (6 bases). The V end lost 7 bases, the J end lost 5 bases, and 12 bases lay between the germline ends. Germline CDR1 LNHDA, CDR2 SQIVND (reference sequence). The CDR3 extends over 14 amino acids. CDR3 residues: CASKQGGNNSPLHF. The DNA for the CDR3 is TGTGCCAGTAAACAGGGTGGTAATAATTCACCCCTCCACTTT.

The rearrangement uses TRBV7-9 and TRBJ1-2; 8 nucleotides agree with TRBD1. CDR1 is SEHNR and CDR2 is FQNEAQ in the germline V gene (reference sequence). The trim removed 2 bases at V and 2 bases at J, leaving 10 bases unmatched. The CDR3 is 17 amino acids. In DNA, the CDR3 is TGTGCCAGCAGCTTAACAGATGACAGGGGCGTGAACTATGGCTACACCTTC. Residues: CASSLTDDRGVNYGYTF.

The chain uses TRBV11-2 and TRBJ2-2; D possibly corresponds to TRBD1 (6 bases). The CDR3 extends over 14 amino acids. V lost 4 bases and J 5 bases, leaving 11 bases between the germline ends. Germline V gene data show CDR1 as SGHAT and CDR2 as FQNNGV. The CDR3 reads CASSWQTGTGELFF. The CDR3 coding sequence is TGTGCCAGCAGCTGGCAGACAGGAACCGGGGAGCTGTTTTTT.